This TCR beta chain was documented in a study of T cell responses to AZD1222 COVID-19 vaccine. Regarding the study as a whole: At 160-218 and 743-854, vaccine-associated CD4 TCRs were dominant, and they spanned spike.

Profiled with immunoSEQ multiplex PCR; TCRdb holds only in-frame clones, not every one. The repertoire includes 100,000 to 150,000 clones, around nine tenths of them detected once, and roughly 11% sits in the top ten. With respect to this clone: Its antigen is not known.

This clonotype originated in an adult in good health. Sequencing used peripheral blood, obtained on day 0 of MenACWY control vaccination.

The CDR3 reads CASSLESRGVSGNTIYF. The DNA for the CDR3 is TGTGCCAGCAGTCTGGAGTCCAGGGGGGTCTCTGGAAACACCATATATTTT. The chain recombines TRBV5-5 with TRBJ1-3; 7 bases fit TRBD1. J gave up 0 bases and V 5 bases, and 11 bases lay outside the gene matches. Germline V gene lookup returns CDR1 SGHKS and CDR2 YYEKEE (reference sequence). CDR3 length equals 17 residues.